The 4 T cell receptor beta chains below were found in one sample sequenced in a study of radiotherapy plus CTLA-4 blockade in lung cancer. This table comes from immunoSEQ multiplex PCR, and its TCRdb copy is limited to in-frame clones, with some not included. The table has 26,000 or so clones, more than 60% seen once. This material consisted of peripheral blood, taken from a patient treated with radiotherapy plus ipilimumab. These receptors were obtained from a human donor with non-small cell lung cancer who had stable disease on radiotherapy plus ipilimumab.

The CDR3 sequence: CASSFRETQYF. In DNA form, the CDR3 reads TGTGCCAGTAGTTTTCGGGAGACCCAGTACTTC. V is TRBV19 and J is TRBJ2-5; D not certain. Germline values: CDR1 LNHDA, CDR2 SQIVND (reference sequence). Between the trimmed V and J ends, which lost 5 bases and 5 bases, there was a span of 6 bases. The CDR3 loop spans 11 amino acids.

CDR3 nucleotide sequence: TGTGCCAGCAGCTTCGACGCCCGGGGAAGCACTGAAGCTTTCTTT. Translation: CASSFDARGSTEAFF. The chain has TRBV7-3 and TRBJ1-1; unclear D gene. Germline-derived CDR1 and CDR2 are SGHTA and FQGTGA. Trimming removed 3 bases from V and 4 bases from J, with 15 bases in between. The CDR3 totals 15 residues.

The V and J genes are TRBV9 and TRBJ2-2, with 8 bases matching TRBD1. The CDR3 loop spans 14 amino acids. J was trimmed by 1 base and V by 5 bases; bases with no gene match: 1. Per the germline V gene, CDR1 is SGDLS and CDR2 is YYNGEE. DNA of the CDR3: TGTGCCAGCAGGGGACAGGAGAACACCGGGGAGCTGTTTTTT. It yields the protein CASRGQENTGELFF.

This sequence joins TRBV5-1 and TRBJ1-2; 7 bases align to TRBD1. CDR1 SGHRS and CDR2 YFSETQ come from the germline V gene. The CDR3 has 13 residues. Trimming removed 0 bases from V and 8 bases from J; junction bases left unmatched: 4. DNA for the CDR3: TGCGCCAGCAGCTTGGAGGCAGGGGGAGGCTACACCTTC. Protein sequence: CASSLEAGGGYTF. The entire variable domain, with the rest obtained from reference TRBV5-1 and TRBJ1-2, is as follows: KAGVTQTPRYLIKTRGQQVTLSCSPISGHRSVSWYQQTPGQGLQFLFEYFSETQRNKGNFPGRFSGRQFSNSRSEMNVSTLELGDSALYLCASSLEAGGGYTFGSGTRLTVV.